This entry lists 17 T cell receptor beta chains sequenced from one sample in a study of T cells in Graves' hyperthyroidism and ophthalmopathy. From RNA transcripts, TCR beta CDR3 regions were amplified. During a first-round RT-PCR of the TCR CDR3, the HTBI primer set was used. TCRdb reanalysed the multiplex PCR reads using MiXCR and keeps one entry per CDR3 protein. The sample yields about 320,000 distinct CDR3 sequences, 16% seen once. Sequencing was done on a sample of blood. The receptor source for this set is a young man with Graves' hyperthyroidism.

The rearrangement uses TRBV3-1 and TRBJ2-1; 7 bases align to TRBD2. The J segment lost 8 bases and the V segment lost 5 bases, leaving 6 bases of the junction unmatched. Germline loops: CDR1 LGHDT, CDR2 YNNKEL (reference sequence). The CDR3 has 13 amino acids. The CDR3 sequence is CASSLGRGDEQFF. For the CDR3, the DNA is TGTGCCAGCAGCTTAGGGAGGGGCGATGAGCAGTTCTTC.

This chain links TRBV9 with TRBJ1-2; the D gene is possibly TRBD1 (6 bases). Germline V gene sequence: CDR1 SGDLS, CDR2 YYNGEE. Trimming stripped 3 bases from V and 8 bases from J, with 17 bases between. This CDR3 comprises 14 residues. CDR3 residues: CASSGTTGGTGYTF. DNA of the CDR3: TGTGCCAGCAGCGGAACGACAGGAGGAACAGGCTACACCTTC.

This clonotype was seen repeatedly, ten times or more. This chain uses TRBV7-8 with TRBJ2-2, with D possibly TRBD2 on 6 matching bases. Germline CDR1 SGHVS, CDR2 FQNEAQ. The V end lost 7 bases, the J end lost 0 bases, and 12 bases lay between the germline ends. The CDR3 contains 15 residues. The chain's CDR3 is CASKERVPNTGELFF. The CDR3 DNA follows: TGTGCCAGCAAAGAGCGGGTACCGAACACCGGGGAGCTGTTTTTT.

This clonotype was detected many times. The chain recombines TRBV11-1 with TRBJ2-5; possibly TRBD2 for D (6 bases). This CDR3 is built from 16 residues. Germline lookup yields CDR1 SGHAT and CDR2 FQDESV (reference sequence). Deletions cut 5 bases from V and 5 bases from J, with 21 bases between. The CDR3 DNA is TGTGCCAGCAGCCAACTAAGGGGCACAGGAGGGGAGACCCAGTACTTC. It encodes CASSQLRGTGGETQYF. The full variable domain, its missing parts supplied by reference TRBV11-1 and TRBJ2-5, is EAEVAQSPRYKITEKSQAVAFWCDPISGHATLYWYRQILGQGPELLVQFQDESVVDDSQLPKDRFSAERLKGVDSTLKIQPAELGDSAMYLCASSQLRGTGGETQYFGPGTRLLVL.

The chain links TRBV7-9 to TRBJ2-3, with D perhaps matching TRBD1 (5 bases). The CDR3 runs to 15 residues. Germline V CDR1 and CDR2: SEHNR, FQNEAQ (reference sequence). V was cut by 3 bases and J by 0 bases, with 10 bases left in between. The CDR3 nucleotides read TGTGCCAGCAGCTTGGGGCCCCGAAGCACAGATACGCAGTATTTT. It specifies CASSLGPRSTDTQYF.

This clonotype was observed many times. The chain uses TRBV30 and TRBJ2-2; D remains ambiguous. This CDR3 comprises 15 residues. Germline assignment: CDR1 GTSNPN and CDR2 SVGIG (reference sequence). Trimming shortened V by 3 bases and J by 6 bases, and 17 bases separated the two germline ends. CDR3 residues: CAWRISGFLPGELFF. CDR3 nucleotide sequence: TGTGCCTGGAGAATATCGGGCTTCTTGCCCGGGGAGCTGTTTTTT.

This clonotype has ten or more counts. The V and J genes are TRBV20-1 and TRBJ2-7; TRBD1 matches at 7 bases. Germline V gene sequence: CDR1 DFQATT, CDR2 SNEGSKA (reference sequence). Trimming cost V 5 bases and J 5 bases; bases outside gene matches: 12. The length of the CDR3 is 14 residues. The CDR3 reads CSAQKDRALNEQYF. CDR3 bases: TGCAGTGCTCAGAAAGACAGGGCTCTGAACGAGCAGTACTTC.

This clonotype appeared many times. V usage is TRBV20-1 and J usage is TRBJ2-5, with no clear D. There are 13 residues in the CDR3. Trimming pared 0 bases from V and 1 base from J, leaving 6 bases between. Germline CDR1 DFQATT, CDR2 SNEGSKA (reference sequence). The CDR3 loop reads CSARDDRQETQYF. The CDR3 nucleotides read TGCAGTGCTAGAGATGATCGCCAAGAGACCCAGTACTTC.

This clonotype was found many times. V and J are TRBV2 and TRBJ2-1; the D gene is possibly TRBD2 (6 bases). Trimming cost V 3 bases and J 3 bases, with 12 bases left between them. The CDR3 totals 15 residues. Germline V gives CDR1 SNHLY, CDR2 FYNNEI. The CDR3 spells CASSDGGSLYNEQFF. The DNA of the CDR3 is TGTGCCAGCAGTGATGGGGGGAGCCTCTACAATGAGCAGTTCTTC. The complete variable domain, with remaining parts taken from reference TRBV2 and TRBJ2-1, reads EPEVTQTPSHQVTQMGQEVILRCVPISNHLYFYWYRQILGQKVEFLVSFYNNEISEKSEIFDDQFSVERPDGSNFTLKIRSTKLEDSAMYFCASSDGGSLYNEQFFGPGTRLTVL.

This clonotype turned up a few times. V gene TRBV11-1 combines with J gene TRBJ1-1; D is ambiguous. Germline-derived CDR1 and CDR2 are SGHAT and FQDESV (reference sequence). V gave up 5 bases and J gave up 7 bases, with 14 bases separating them. The CDR3 spans 13 residues. CDR3 region: CASSPQRTSEAFF. The CDR3 DNA is TGTGCCAGCAGCCCCCAGAGGACCAGTGAAGCTTTCTTT. The variable domain in full, completed from reference TRBV11-1 and TRBJ1-1, reads EAEVAQSPRYKITEKSQAVAFWCDPISGHATLYWYRQILGQGPELLVQFQDESVVDDSQLPKDRFSAERLKGVDSTLKIQPAELGDSAMYLCASSPQRTSEAFFGQGTRLTVV.

This clonotype appeared a few times. The rearrangement joins TRBV19 to TRBJ1-3; D is possibly TRBD1 (6 bases). The CDR3 totals 14 residues. Germline V gene lookup returns CDR1 LNHDA and CDR2 SQIVND (reference sequence). With 7 bases removed from V and 4 bases from J, the gap between germline ends came to 14 bases. The CDR3 protein is CASIRDNQGNTIYF. The CDR3 DNA reads TGTGCCAGTATTCGGGACAATCAAGGAAACACCATATATTTT. Full variable domain (outside the CDR3, taken from reference TRBV19 and TRBJ1-3): DGGITQSPKYLFRKEGQNVTLSCEQNLNHDAMYWYRQDPGQGLRLIYYSQIVNDFQKGDIAEGYSVSREKKESFPLTVTSAQKNPTAFYLCASIRDNQGNTIYFGEGSWLTVV.

This clonotype was counted ten times or more. J is TRBJ2-7 and V is TRBV5-1, with 15 nucleotides matching TRBD2. The CDR3 consists of 18 residues. The germline CDR1 and CDR2 sequences are SGHRS and YFSETQ. With V trimmed by 2 bases and J by 1 base, 7 bases remained unmatched. CDR3 DNA sequence: TGCGCCAGCAGCTTCGGGACTAGCGGGAGGATTGGGTCCTACGAGCAGTACTTC. This translates into CASSFGTSGRIGSYEQYF. The full variable domain, completed using reference TRBV5-1 and TRBJ2-7, is KAGVTQTPRYLIKTRGQQVTLSCSPISGHRSVSWYQQTPGQGLQFLFEYFSETQRNKGNFPGRFSGRQFSNSRSEMNVSTLELGDSALYLCASSFGTSGRIGSYEQYFGPGTRLTVT.

The chain links TRBV12-5 to TRBJ2-5, with 8 bases aligning to TRBD2. This CDR3 has 13 amino acids. CDR1 and CDR2 (germline): LGHNT, FRNRAP. V lost 6 bases, J lost 5 bases, and 5 bases stayed unmatched. The CDR3 DNA follows: TGTGCTAGTGGCCCTAGCGGGCACGAGACCCAGTACTTC. Translating gives CASGPSGHETQYF.

This clonotype was recorded many times. This chain joins TRBV12-3 or TRBV12-4 and TRBJ2-7, with a tentative D call TRBD1 (6 bases). V was cut by 6 bases and J by 2 bases, with 11 bases left in between. This CDR3 region has 13 residues. The CDR3 reads CASSPKGAYEQYF. The CDR3 nucleotides read TGTGCCAGCAGCCCGAAGGGGGCCTACGAGCAGTACTTC.

This clonotype was seen repeatedly, ten times or more. V is TRBV9 and J is TRBJ1-5; the D gene is possibly TRBD1 (5 bases). Deletions cut 3 bases from V and 6 bases from J, with 16 bases between. Germline CDR1 and CDR2: SGDLS and YYNGEE. This CDR3 spans 15 amino acids. The CDR3 protein is CASSASGRTSQPQHF. The CDR3 DNA follows: TGTGCCAGCAGCGCATCAGGGAGGACAAGTCAGCCCCAGCATTTT. Full variable domain (remainder filled in from reference TRBV9 and TRBJ1-5): DSGVTQTPKHLITATGQRVTLRCSPRSGDLSVYWYQQSLDQGLQFLIQYYNGEERAKGNILERFSAQQFPDLHSELNLSSLELGDSALYFCASSASGRTSQPQHFGDGTRLSIL.

This clonotype occurred many times. V usage is TRBV18 and J usage is TRBJ2-4, with a tentative D call TRBD2 (5 bases). The germline gives CDR1 KGHSH, CDR2 LQKENI. This CDR3 is built from 17 residues. V gave up 6 bases and J gave up 1 base, with 19 bases separating them. The CDR3 DNA is TGTGCCAGCTCCCGCACAGCGGAAGGTGGGGCCAAAAACATTCAGTACTTC. Protein sequence: CASSRTAEGGAKNIQYF.

There are a few counts of this clonotype. The chain employs TRBV11-3 and TRBJ2-1, with D uncertain. Trimming left V 2 bases short and J 7 bases short, with 12 bases between. The CDR3 has 14 residues. Germline CDR1 reads SGHNT; CDR2 reads YENEEA. The CDR3, as DNA: TGTGCCAGCAGCTTAAACGGCCCCAGGAATGAGCAGTTCTTC. It codes for CASSLNGPRNEQFF.